The 10 T cell receptor beta chains below all came from one sample that was sequenced in a study of a mutant IDH1 vaccine in newly diagnosed glioma. Generated by immunoSEQ multiplex PCR, the TCRdb table keeps only in-frame clones and is missing some. The sample holds fewer than 85,000 clones, 80% to 90% seen once. Time point noted: baseline, week 1 (first vaccination visit). Treatment in this sample: pre-vaccination baseline after standard-of-care therapy. The sequences come from PBMCs, collected from a glioma patient treated with radiotherapy, temozolomide or both. These receptors were obtained from a man younger than 45 with glioma.

This clone was seen a handful of times. The chain recombines TRBV19 with TRBJ1-5, with a weak D call TRBD1 (6 bases). This CDR3 is built from 16 residues. Germline V gene lookup returns CDR1 LNHDA and CDR2 SQIVND (reference sequence). The V and J ends lost 3 bases and 5 bases respectively, with 17 bases between them. CDR3 region: CASSILVRGGDQPQHF. For the CDR3, the DNA is TGTGCCAGTAGTATTCTGGTACGTGGGGGCGATCAGCCCCAGCATTTT.

The chain uses TRBV7-9 and TRBJ1-1; 7 bases map to TRBD1. CDR1 SEHNR and CDR2 FQNEAQ come from the germline V gene (reference sequence). CDR3 length: 15 amino acids. The V gene end was trimmed by 5 bases and the J gene end by 1 base; junction bases not matched to a gene: 7. CDR3 DNA sequence: TGTGCCAGCAGCCAAGCCAGACAGGGGAACACTGAAGCTTTCTTT. Protein product: CASSQARQGNTEAFF.

The J gene is TRBJ2-5, the V gene TRBV5-4; D is unresolved. Looked up from germline, CDR1 is SGHNT and CDR2 is YYREEE (reference sequence). V lost 0 bases, J lost 4 bases, and 7 bases lay in between. CDR3 length: 13 amino acids. CDR3 loop: CASSLGLLETQYF. CDR3 coding DNA: TGTGCCAGCAGCTTGGGACTTCTAGAGACCCAGTACTTC.

The CDR3 DNA reads TGTGCCAGTAGTGGGGGACGGGACTCATCCTCCTACGAGCAGTACTTC. Translation gives CASSGGRDSSSYEQYF. This chain joins TRBV19 and TRBJ2-7; D may be TRBD2 (6 bases). With 5 bases removed from V and 0 bases from J, the gap between germline ends came to 17 bases. Germline values: CDR1 LNHDA, CDR2 SQIVND (reference sequence). The CDR3 is made up of 16 amino acids. The variable domain in full, completed from reference TRBV19 and TRBJ2-7, reads DGGITQSPKYLFRKEGQNVTLSCEQNLNHDAMYWYRQDPGQGLRLIYYSQIVNDFQKGDIAEGYSVSREKKESFPLTVTSAQKNPTAFYLCASSGGRDSSSYEQYFGPGTRLTVT.

This clone was recorded a few times. This sequence joins TRBV5-1 and TRBJ1-2; 9 bases fit TRBD1. Germline V gene lookup returns CDR1 SGHRS and CDR2 YFSETQ. This CDR3 comprises 15 residues. After removal of 4 bases from V and 4 bases from J, the junction contained 8 bases not matched to a gene. The CDR3 protein is CASSPGQGITYGYTF. The CDR3 DNA reads TGCGCCAGCAGCCCGGGACAGGGCATAACCTATGGCTACACCTTC.

Here the CDR3 DNA reads TGTGCCAGCAGCGATCCGGGACAGATCGTTTATAGCAATCAGCCCCAGCATTTT. It specifies CASSDPGQIVYSNQPQHF. This chain joins TRBV2 and TRBJ1-5; the match to TRBD1 covers 7 bases. J gave up 0 bases and V 6 bases, and 14 bases lay outside the gene matches. Germline CDR1 is SNHLY and CDR2 is FYNNEI. The CDR3 is 18 residues long.

The V and J genes are TRBV2 and TRBJ2-7; D is possibly TRBD1 (5 bases). The CDR3 is 14 residues long. The germline V and J ends were trimmed by 4 bases and 1 base, with 11 bases remaining between them. Germline CDR1 is SNHLY and CDR2 is FYNNEI. CDR3 amino acids: CASSGTQGSYEQYF. The CDR3 DNA follows: TGTGCCAGCAGTGGGACACAAGGATCCTACGAGCAGTACTTC. Drawing the rest from reference TRBV2 and TRBJ2-7, the complete variable domain is EPEVTQTPSHQVTQMGQEVILRCVPISNHLYFYWYRQILGQKVEFLVSFYNNEISEKSEIFDDQFSVERPDGSNFTLKIRSTKLEDSAMYFCASSGTQGSYEQYFGPGTRLTVT.

This clone was found a few times. The J gene is TRBJ1-1, the V gene TRBV27; D is unresolved. Germline-derived CDR1 and CDR2 are MNHEY and SMNVEV (reference sequence). This CDR3 contains 13 residues. Trimming shortened V by 5 bases and J by 1 base, and 8 bases separated the two germline ends. In nucleotides, the CDR3 is TGTGCCAGCAGTGTAACGAGGAACACTGAAGCTTTCTTT. It translates to CASSVTRNTEAFF.

V is TRBV12-5 and J is TRBJ2-3; D is perhaps TRBD1 (6 bases). The germline V gene has CDR1 LGHNT and CDR2 FRNRAP. Trimming removed 1 base from V and 4 bases from J, with 18 bases in between. The CDR3 contains 17 residues. Written as DNA, the CDR3 is TGTGCTAGTGGTTTGGCCAGGGACACCCTGTTAGCAGATACGCAGTATTTT. Protein: CASGLARDTLLADTQYF.

The chain combines TRBV18 with TRBJ1-1; D unresolved. CDR1 and CDR2 (germline): KGHSH, LQKENI. The germline V and J ends were trimmed by 6 bases and 1 base, with 9 bases remaining between them. The CDR3 contains 13 residues. The CDR3 region has the DNA TGTGCCAGCTCCCCCCAGAGGAACACTGAAGCTTTCTTT. Protein: CASSPQRNTEAFF.